Shown below are 18 T cell receptor beta chains from a single sample sequenced in a study of T cell repertoires in cytomegalovirus infection. TCRdb ran MiXCR on the reads and lists one entry per CDR3 protein. The data contain around 260,000 distinct CDR3 sequences, roughly 10% of them singletons. The sequenced sample was PBMCs. Receptors were obtained from a human donor in good health (CMV status not recorded). Some clones in this sample may be carry-over from other donors' samples.

This clonotype was recorded at least ten times. The chain carries TRBV7-2 and TRBJ2-7; TRBD2 agrees at 11 bases. CDR1 is SGHTA and CDR2 is FQGNSA in the germline V gene. Trimming at V came to 0 bases and at J to 2 bases, leaving 6 bases not matched to a gene. CDR3 length equals 17 residues. The CDR3 here is CASSLAPSGGLAYEQYF. The CDR3 region has the DNA TGTGCCAGCAGCTTAGCTCCTAGCGGGGGGCTGGCCTACGAGCAGTACTTC.

CDR3 loop: CSASDPWSDRADSPLHF. The CDR3 DNA sequence: TGCAGTGCTAGTGACCCCTGGAGCGACAGGGCGGATTCACCCCTCCACTTT. The chain links TRBV20-1 to TRBJ1-6; TRBD1 matches at 7 bases. The V segment lost 3 bases and the J segment 8 bases; nucleotides outside the gene matches: 16. The length of the CDR3 is 17 residues. Germline V lookup: CDR1 DFQATT, CDR2 SNEGSKA (reference sequence).

This clonotype was found a few times. This chain uses TRBV11-2 with TRBJ2-3; D possibly corresponds to TRBD2 (5 bases). Germline assignment: CDR1 SGHAT and CDR2 FQNNGV. CDR3 length: 15 residues. V lost 1 base and J lost 2, with 10 bases in between. CDR3 coding DNA: TGTGCCAGCAGCTTAGTCCGGGATCTCACAGATACGCAGTATTTT. This codes for CASSLVRDLTDTQYF.

Ten or more counts support this clonotype. The J gene is TRBJ1-3, the V gene TRBV28, with D unclear. This CDR3 has 14 residues. Germline CDR1 reads MDHEN; CDR2 reads SYDVKM. The ends were cut back, 9 bases at V and 3 bases at J, with 15 bases in the middle. CDR3 coding DNA: TGTGCCAGTGACGGAACAAGAAGTGGAAACACCATATATTTT. It is translated as CASDGTRSGNTIYF.

This clonotype has at least ten counts. The V and J genes are TRBV5-1 and TRBJ1-4; the match to TRBD1 covers 12 bases. The CDR3 consists of 16 residues. V dropped 4 bases and J dropped 5; count of bases not matched to a gene: 6. Germline values: CDR1 SGHRS, CDR2 YFSETQ. CDR3 in amino acids: CASSPGQGAKNEKLFF. Here the CDR3 DNA reads TGCGCCAGCAGCCCGGGACAGGGGGCGAAAAATGAAAAACTGTTTTTT.

This clonotype showed up many times. The chain couples TRBV12-3 or TRBV12-4 to TRBJ2-7, with TRBD1 matching over 9 bases. CDR3 length: 16 residues. The V segment lost 3 bases and the J segment 2 bases; nucleotides outside the gene matches: 8. CDR3 residues: CASSFDVRQGAYEQYF. The CDR3 DNA is TGTGCCAGCAGTTTTGACGTACGACAGGGGGCCTACGAGCAGTACTTC.

This clonotype came up a few times. The V and J genes are TRBV10-3 and TRBJ1-5; D unclear. The CDR3 sequence is 14 residues long. Trimming stripped 6 bases from V and 3 bases from J, with 12 bases between. Germline CDR1 reads ENHRY; CDR2 reads SYGVKD. The CDR3 loop reads CAIRGDGPNQPQHF. CDR3 sequence (DNA): TGTGCCATCAGGGGTGACGGACCCAATCAGCCCCAGCATTTT.

In this sample, this clonotype turned up many times. The V and J genes are TRBV28 and TRBJ1-2; D unresolved. This CDR3 spans 14 amino acids. The germline gives CDR1 MDHEN, CDR2 SYDVKM. Trimming took off 10 bases at V and 2 bases at J, with 17 bases between the two ends. The CDR3 loop reads CATKPPTANYGYTF. CDR3 DNA: TGTGCCACTAAACCCCCGACGGCAAACTATGGCTACACCTTC.

This clonotype was detected ten times or more. This chain uses TRBV7-2 with TRBJ2-3, with D possibly matching TRBD1 (6 bases). This CDR3 is built from 13 residues. Germline V gene data show CDR1 as SGHTA and CDR2 as FQGNSA. The ends were cut back, 5 bases at V and 8 bases at J, with 14 bases in the middle. CDR3 DNA sequence: TGTGCCAGCAGCGCAGGGACACACGCTACGCAGTATTTT. Its protein product is CASSAGTHATQYF.

This clonotype was detected many times. CDR3 loop: CASSYPRGTHSSTEAFF. The CDR3 DNA is TGTGCCAGCAGTTACCCCCGGGGGACGCATTCGAGCACTGAAGCTTTCTTT. The chain uses TRBV28 and TRBJ1-1; D is perhaps TRBD1 (5 bases). Germline V gives CDR1 MDHEN, CDR2 SYDVKM. Trimming shortened V by 4 bases and J by 4 bases, and 22 bases separated the two germline ends. CDR3 length: 17 amino acids.

This clonotype showed up many times. The DNA for the CDR3 is TGTGCCAGCAGCCCGGATTGGGACAGCCTCACCTTC. It is translated as CASSPDWDSLTF. V gene TRBV7-2 combines with J gene TRBJ1-2; 7 positions match TRBD1. CDR1 and CDR2 (germline): SGHTA, FQGNSA. With 5 bases clipped from V and 13 bases from J, the junction kept 10 bases outside the gene matches. This CDR3 has 12 residues.

This clonotype was seen ten or more times. The chain employs TRBV19 and TRBJ1-2, with 7 nucleotides matching TRBD1. J lost 7 bases, V lost 7 bases, and 12 bases had no gene match. The germline gives CDR1 LNHDA, CDR2 SQIVND (reference sequence). This CDR3 has 14 amino acids. This chain's CDR3 is CASKGDSEYGGYTF. CDR3 nucleotides: TGTGCCAGTAAGGGGGACAGCGAGTATGGTGGCTACACCTTC.

The rearrangement joins TRBV20-1 to TRBJ1-1, with 9 positions matching TRBD1. This CDR3 has 18 residues. CDR1 and CDR2 (germline): DFQATT, SNEGSKA (reference sequence). J was trimmed by 1 base and V by 5 bases; bases with no gene match: 17. In DNA, the CDR3 is TGCAGTGCTCGACCGCCCCCTGGACAGGGGAGGCCGAACACTGAAGCTTTCTTT. Translated: CSARPPPGQGRPNTEAFF.

The V and J genes are TRBV29-1 and TRBJ2-2; TRBD2 aligns across 7 bases. J gave up 5 bases and V 5 bases, and 11 bases lay outside the gene matches. Germline assignment: CDR1 SQVTM and CDR2 ANQGSEA. This CDR3 is 15 amino acids long. CDR3 in amino acids: CSVPREGRGTGELFF. In DNA, the CDR3 is TGCAGCGTTCCAAGGGAGGGGCGCGGGACCGGGGAGCTGTTTTTT.

At least ten counts were recorded for this clonotype. The genes are TRBV7-2 and TRBJ2-3, with unresolved D. CDR1 is SGHTA, CDR2 FQGNSA, per germline. CDR3 length: 15 residues. The germline V and J ends were trimmed by 1 base and 0 bases, with 8 bases remaining between them. CDR3 sequence (DNA): TGTGCCAGCAGCTTAGTCTTGTCTAGCACAGATACGCAGTATTTT. Translating gives CASSLVLSSTDTQYF.

This clonotype showed up many times. V usage is TRBV10-3 and J usage is TRBJ2-1; no definite D call. This CDR3 region has 15 residues. Germline CDR1 ENHRY, CDR2 SYGVKD. V dropped 3 bases and J dropped 4 bases, with 13 bases sitting between them. CDR3: CAISDVRTHYNEQFF. CDR3 coding DNA: TGTGCCATCAGTGACGTTAGGACCCATTACAATGAGCAGTTCTTC.

Many counts were recorded for this clonotype. The chain uses TRBV7-2 and TRBJ1-5, with 10 nucleotides matching TRBD1. This CDR3 comprises 16 residues. Trimming at V came to 5 bases and at J to 2 bases, leaving 6 bases not matched to a gene. CDR1 is SGHTA, CDR2 FQGNSA, per germline. Here the CDR3 DNA reads TGTGCCAGCAGCCCAGGGACAGGGGTTGGCAATCAGCCCCAGCATTTT. Amino acids: CASSPGTGVGNQPQHF.

This clonotype was found many times. The V and J genes are TRBV7-2 and TRBJ2-1; D gene unclear. V was pared by 0 bases and J by 10 bases, with 7 bases between. Germline V lookup: CDR1 SGHTA, CDR2 FQGNSA. This CDR3 region has 12 residues. The CDR3 spells CASSLAAREQFF. CDR3 bases: TGTGCCAGCAGCTTAGCGGCCAGGGAGCAGTTCTTC.